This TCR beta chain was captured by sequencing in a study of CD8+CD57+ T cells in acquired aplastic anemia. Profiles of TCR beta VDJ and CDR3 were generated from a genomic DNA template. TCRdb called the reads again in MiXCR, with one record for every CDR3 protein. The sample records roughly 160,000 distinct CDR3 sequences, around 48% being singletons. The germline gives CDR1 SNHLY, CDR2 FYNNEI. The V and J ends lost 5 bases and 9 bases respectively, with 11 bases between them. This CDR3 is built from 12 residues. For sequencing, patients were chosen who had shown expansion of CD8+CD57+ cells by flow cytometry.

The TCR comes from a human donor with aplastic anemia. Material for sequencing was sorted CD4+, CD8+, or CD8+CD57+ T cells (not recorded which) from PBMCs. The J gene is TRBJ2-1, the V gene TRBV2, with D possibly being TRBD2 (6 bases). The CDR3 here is CASSSTSIEQFF. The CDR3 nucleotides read TGTGCCAGCAGTTCAACTAGCATTGAGCAGTTCTTC. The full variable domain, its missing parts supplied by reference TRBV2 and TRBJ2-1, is EPEVTQTPSHQVTQMGQEVILRCVPISNHLYFYWYRQILGQKVEFLVSFYNNEISEKSEIFDDQFSVERPDGSNFTLKIRSTKLEDSAMYFCASSSTSIEQFFGPGTRLTVL.